The 26 T cell receptor beta chains below were found in one sample sequenced in a study of PD-L1 blockade in urothelial cancer (dated by TCRdb to the late 2010s). The sample's time point label is to be understood as: peripheral blood 6 weeks after treatment start. Library preparation used the immunoSEQ multiplex PCR assay. Held by TCRdb, this immuneACCESS table contains in-frame sequences only and omits some clones. Under half of the omission traces to an unresolved V gene where checked; the cause of the rest is unknown. For this sample there are around 29,000 clones; less than 90% appear just once. Of the sample, 2.5% to 3% falls within the top ten clones. The specimen comprised PBMCs, sampled around atezolizumab (anti-PD-L1) treatment. The receptors here all came from a man between 65 and 79 years old with urothelial cancer.

The chain carries TRBV19 and TRBJ1-2, with D maybe TRBD1 (5 bases). Trimming took off 7 bases at V and 0 bases at J, with 15 bases between the two ends. From germline, CDR1 is LNHDA and CDR2 SQIVND (reference sequence). The CDR3 length is 15 residues. The CDR3 is CASTEQALANYGYTF. The CDR3 DNA follows: TGTGCCAGTACAGAACAGGCCCTCGCTAACTATGGCTACACCTTC.

The chain carries TRBV7-2 and TRBJ2-1; D ambiguous. The CDR3 is made up of 11 amino acids. Trimming left V 6 bases short and J 10 bases short, with 10 bases between. Germline V gene lookup returns CDR1 SGHTA and CDR2 FQGNSA. Written as DNA, the CDR3 is TGTGCCAGCAGACGCGGAGTAGAGCAGTTCTTC. Translated: CASRRGVEQFF.

The chain joins TRBV7-3 to TRBJ2-3; the match to TRBD1 covers 12 bases. J was trimmed by 5 bases and V by 6 bases; bases with no gene match: 15. Germline V gene lookup returns CDR1 SGHTA and CDR2 FQGTGA. This CDR3 spans 18 amino acids. CDR3 in amino acids: CASRSLPGQGASGDTQYF. CDR3 DNA: TGTGCCAGCAGGTCTCTTCCGGGACAGGGGGCGTCGGGAGATACGCAGTATTTT.

This rearrangement joins TRBV28 to TRBJ1-4, with 8 bases lining up with TRBD1. The CDR3 sequence is 16 residues long. V was pared by 6 bases and J by 1 base, with 7 bases of the junction left unmatched. CDR1 and CDR2 (germline): MDHEN, SYDVKM. CDR3 residues: CASRLTGAVTNEKLFF. CDR3 nucleotide sequence: TGTGCCAGCAGATTGACAGGGGCGGTAACTAATGAAAAACTGTTTTTT.

The J gene is TRBJ1-6, the V gene TRBV2, with 8 bases aligning to TRBD1. The ends lost 6 bases at V and 10 bases at J; junction bases unmatched: 11. Germline V lookup: CDR1 SNHLY, CDR2 FYNNEI. CDR3 length: 15 residues. This CDR3 reads CASSQGADTGSPLHF. For the CDR3, the DNA is TGTGCCAGCAGCCAGGGGGCGGATACTGGGTCACCCCTCCACTTT.

This chain joins TRBV19 and TRBJ2-1, with TRBD2 matching over 14 bases. The CDR3 extends over 17 amino acids. V dropped 5 bases and J dropped 0; count of bases not matched to a gene: 3. Germline CDR1 and CDR2: LNHDA and SQIVND (reference sequence). The CDR3 DNA reads as TGTGCCAGTAGTCCAGGACTAGCGGGGGGCTCCTACAATGAGCAGTTCTTC. Translating it yields CASSPGLAGGSYNEQFF.

A word on this clone: Within the sample, other DNA sequences also encode this same CDR3. The chain is built from TRBV28 and TRBJ1-1; tentative D call: TRBD1 (6 bases). V was pared by 8 bases and J by 5 bases, with 9 bases between. Germline V gene lookup returns CDR1 MDHEN and CDR2 SYDVKM. The CDR3 loop spans 11 amino acids. The CDR3 sequence is CASLQGTEAFF. In DNA, the CDR3 is TGTGCCAGCCTTCAGGGGACTGAAGCTTTCTTT.

The rearrangement joins TRBV28 to TRBJ1-2; tentative D call: TRBD1 (6 bases). Trimming pared 6 bases from V and 4 bases from J, leaving 12 bases between. Germline V lookup: CDR1 MDHEN, CDR2 SYDVKM. The CDR3 runs 13 residues. This chain's CDR3 is CASRDQGIYGYTF. The CDR3, as DNA: TGTGCCAGCAGGGACCAGGGGATCTATGGCTACACCTTC.

The J gene is TRBJ1-5, the V gene TRBV28; tentative D call: TRBD1 (6 bases). The CDR3 runs to 14 residues. The germline V gene has CDR1 MDHEN and CDR2 SYDVKM. Trimming pared 2 bases from V and 2 bases from J, leaving 7 bases between. CDR3 loop: CASSLPGGNQPQHF. CDR3 sequence (DNA): TGTGCCAGCAGTTTACCAGGGGGCAATCAGCCCCAGCATTTT.

The chain recombines TRBV7-8 with TRBJ2-7; D may be TRBD1 (5 bases). This CDR3 is built from 15 residues. Trimming stripped 3 bases from V and 0 bases from J, with 12 bases between. Per the germline V gene, CDR1 is SGHVS and CDR2 is FQNEAQ. CDR3 sequence: CASSFGHGASYEQYF. CDR3 coding DNA: TGTGCCAGCAGCTTCGGACACGGTGCCTCCTACGAGCAGTACTTC.

The table lists this clone with a count of one. The rearrangement uses TRBV25-1 and TRBJ2-7, with D perhaps matching TRBD2 (6 bases). CDR1 and CDR2 (germline): MGHDK, SYGVNS. The length of the CDR3 is 14 residues. Trimming pared 5 bases from V and 0 bases from J, leaving 11 bases between. The CDR3 DNA reads as TGTGCCAGCAGTCATGGGGGGACCTCCTACGAGCAGTACTTC. As protein: CASSHGGTSYEQYF.

By sample share, this clone is medium-sized (0.01 to 0.1%). The chain recombines TRBV4-2 with TRBJ1-3; 9 bases are shared with TRBD1. The germline CDR1 and CDR2 sequences are LGHNA and YNFKEQ. V shed 0 bases, J shed 4 bases, and the junction held 4 bases outside the gene matches. CDR3 length: 16 amino acids. CDR3 in amino acids: CASSQDRGTGGNTIYF. CDR3 nucleotides: TGTGCCAGCAGCCAAGATCGGGGGACAGGGGGAAACACCATATATTTT.

This chain connects TRBV18 to TRBJ1-5; a possible D gene is TRBD1 (5 bases). Germline-derived CDR1 and CDR2 are KGHSH and LQKENI. The CDR3 contains 13 residues. V was pared by 5 bases and J by 2 bases, with 7 bases between. The CDR3 is CASSGGGNQPQHF. DNA of the CDR3: TGTGCCAGCTCAGGGGGGGGCAATCAGCCCCAGCATTTT. Together with reference TRBV18 and TRBJ1-5, the CDR3 gives the full variable domain: NAGVMQNPRHLVRRRGQEARLRCSPMKGHSHVYWYRQLPEEGLKFMVYLQKENIIDESGMPKERFSAEFPKEGPSILRIQQVVRGDSAAYFCASSGGGNQPQHFGDGTRLSIL.

The chain combines TRBV28 with TRBJ2-7, with D possibly being TRBD2 (5 bases). Trimming left V 4 bases short and J 0 bases short, with 13 bases between. The CDR3 has 15 residues. The germline V gene has CDR1 MDHEN and CDR2 SYDVKM. This CDR3 is CASSSPLGGSYEQYF. CDR3 DNA: TGTGCCAGCAGTTCCCCTTTAGGAGGCTCCTACGAGCAGTACTTC.

V usage is TRBV6-6 and J usage is TRBJ2-7; D gene uncertain. Between the trimmed V and J ends, which lost 5 bases and 3 bases, there was a span of 5 bases. The length of the CDR3 is 11 residues. Germline V lookup: CDR1 MNHNY, CDR2 SVGAGI (reference sequence). CDR3 DNA: TGTGCCAGCAGTACCTACTACGAGCAGTACTTC. It codes for CASSTYYEQYF.

The genes are TRBV30 and TRBJ2-7; weak D call: TRBD1 (5 bases). The germline V and J ends were trimmed by 3 bases and 2 bases, with 14 bases remaining between them. Germline CDR1 GTSNPN, CDR2 SVGIG (reference sequence). The CDR3 totals 14 residues. The CDR3: CAWSPGLATYEQYF. CDR3 sequence (DNA): TGTGCCTGGAGCCCAGGGCTCGCAACCTACGAGCAGTACTTC.

V is TRBV4-1 and J is TRBJ1-5, with D perhaps matching TRBD1 (5 bases). Trimming shortened V by 2 bases and J by 3 bases, and 8 bases separated the two germline ends. CDR1 and CDR2 from the germline V gene are MGHRA and YSYEKL. CDR3 size: 14 residues. The CDR3 protein is CASSQYGANQPQHF. The CDR3 DNA is TGCGCCAGCAGCCAATATGGGGCCAATCAGCCCCAGCATTTT.

Here the CDR3 DNA reads TGTGCCACAAACAGGGCAGGGACCAAAAACATTCAGTACTTC. Translating it yields CATNRAGTKNIQYF. This chain connects TRBV13 to TRBJ2-4, with a weak D call TRBD1 (6 bases). This CDR3 has 14 amino acids. The V end was cut by 10 bases, the J end by 2 bases, with 15 bases between. The germline gives CDR1 PRHDT, CDR2 FYEKMQ (reference sequence). Full variable domain (missing parts from reference TRBV13 and TRBJ2-4): AAGVIQSPRHLIKEKRETATLKCYPIPRHDTVYWYQQGPGQDPQFLISFYEKMQSDKGSIPDRFSAQQFSDYHSELNMSSLELGDSALYFCATNRAGTKNIQYFGAGTRLSVL.

The chain joins TRBV10-2 to TRBJ1-1, with D perhaps matching TRBD1 (6 bases). Per the germline V gene, CDR1 is WSHSY and CDR2 is SAAADI. This CDR3 has 13 residues. Between the trimmed V and J ends, which lost 3 bases and 4 bases, there was a span of 9 bases. CDR3 protein: CASSEQGGTEAFF. The CDR3 coding sequence is TGCGCCAGCAGTGAACAGGGTGGCACTGAAGCTTTCTTT.

This chain links TRBV28 with TRBJ1-3; TRBD1 might be the D (5 bases). Trimming took off 2 bases at V and 0 bases at J, with 11 bases between the two ends. Germline-derived CDR1 and CDR2 are MDHEN and SYDVKM. This CDR3 is 16 amino acids long. CDR3 nucleotide sequence: TGTGCCAGCAGTTTAACAGGCCGAAGCTCTGGAAACACCATATATTTT. Translation gives CASSLTGRSSGNTIYF.

The gene calls are TRBV7-3 and TRBJ1-1; 8 positions match TRBD1. CDR3 size: 17 residues. The V and J ends lost 4 bases and 1 base, in that order; junction bases with no gene match: 11. Germline V gene sequence: CDR1 SGHTA, CDR2 FQGTGA. CDR3 protein: CASSYQQDRVRNTEAFF. CDR3 bases: TGTGCCAGCAGCTACCAGCAGGACAGGGTTCGGAACACTGAAGCTTTCTTT.

The chain employs TRBV9 and TRBJ1-1, with D possibly TRBD1 on 5 matching bases. V was cut by 4 bases and J by 4 bases, with 17 bases left in between. The length of the CDR3 is 15 residues. Germline CDR1 SGDLS, CDR2 YYNGEE. In DNA, the CDR3 is TGTGCCAGCAGCCCGTCTATGGGGGAGGGCACTGAAGCTTTCTTT. Translation: CASSPSMGEGTEAFF.

In this sample, this clone turned up once. The V and J genes are TRBV19 and TRBJ2-1, with D possibly being TRBD2 (6 bases). Germline values: CDR1 LNHDA, CDR2 SQIVND (reference sequence). V was clipped by 10 bases and J by 15 bases, with 19 bases between them. The CDR3 is 11 amino acids. The CDR3 reads CATSQGGTRFF. The DNA of the CDR3 is TGTGCCACATCGCAGGGCGGGACCCGGTTCTTC.

The sample holds one count of this clone. This chain joins TRBV30 and TRBJ2-7; D may be TRBD2 (7 bases). V dropped 5 bases and J dropped 0 bases, with 17 bases sitting between them. CDR1 is GTSNPN and CDR2 is SVGIG in the germline V gene (reference sequence). The CDR3 extends over 15 amino acids. The CDR3 is CAWVPIRGGSYEQYF. CDR3 bases: TGTGCCTGGGTCCCAATTAGGGGGGGCTCCTACGAGCAGTACTTC.

The V call is TRBV19, the J call TRBJ2-3; 9 positions agree with TRBD2. Per germline, CDR1 LNHDA and CDR2 SQIVND (reference sequence). The CDR3 is 15 residues long. V lost 9 bases and J lost 4; bases outside the gene matches: 11. CDR3 in DNA: TGTGCCAGCAAACTAGCGGGCTCCTCCCCAGATACGCAGTATTTT. As protein: CASKLAGSSPDTQYF.

The chain employs TRBV5-1 and TRBJ2-7; 8 nucleotides align to TRBD1. Germline lookup yields CDR1 SGHRS and CDR2 YFSETQ. Trimming took 4 bases from V and 1 from J; bases not matched to a gene: 7. This CDR3 comprises 15 residues. The CDR3 region has the DNA TGCGCCAGCAGCCCGACAGGGGCGATTTCCTACGAGCAGTACTTC. Residues: CASSPTGAISYEQYF. Full variable domain (outside the CDR3, taken from reference TRBV5-1 and TRBJ2-7): KAGVTQTPRYLIKTRGQQVTLSCSPISGHRSVSWYQQTPGQGLQFLFEYFSETQRNKGNFPGRFSGRQFSNSRSEMNVSTLELGDSALYLCASSPTGAISYEQYFGPGTRLTVT.